This T cell receptor (beta chain) came from a study of blood T cell repertoires in COVID-19. The overall study: Sources were T cells, B-cell-depleted T cells, or PBMCs; the material itself was cDNA or gDNA.

In the original analysis: Quantification of nucleated cells was approximated via reference gene primer amplification. The protocol was immunoSEQ multiplex PCR, while the TCRdb copy is restricted to in-frame clones and leaves out a portion. The V and J calls and clone size come from that table; D and trimming were worked out from the DNA. The sample yields about 490,000 clones, roughly 88% seen once. This clone was recorded once. The V gene's germline CDR1 is SGHKS and CDR2 YYEKEE (reference sequence). Trimming removed 9 bases at V and 1 base at J, with 16 bases between. This CDR3 comprises 14 residues.

Sequenced: peripheral blood. This TCR was recovered from a human donor in a cohort sampled during active COVID-19. The genes are TRBV5-5 and TRBJ1-1; maybe TRBD1 (5 bases). In DNA, the CDR3 is TGTGCCACCATGGGGGACGGGGGGAACACTGAAGCTTTCTTT. Translating it yields CATMGDGGNTEAFF.